This entry features one T cell receptor (beta chain) sequence. Its antigen has not been determined. Nothing much larger sits one base from this clone, and base qualities are not available. These data belong to a study of blood T cell repertoires in COVID-19 (dated by TCRdb to the early 2020s). In the study overall: Samples from collaborators originated in the United States, Italy and Spain and spanned both the acute and convalescent phases of COVID-19. The prospective study material was composed of cDNA or gDNA derived from T cells, B-cell-depleted T cells, or PBMCs. Deeply sampled blood TCRbeta repertoires from subjects exposed to, actively infected with, or recovered from COVID-19 were included in the dataset. A freely available public database, intended as a resource for researchers studying the immune response to SARS-CoV-2, is where the repertoires were released. The samples were drawn from the first 160 participants of the ongoing ImmuneRACE study and from 1,200 or so subjects provided by 6 global collaborators. A de-identified subject ID, COVID-19 status, age in years and sex were almost always included in the sample metadata. Where available, HLA class I and class II types were obtained from metadata supplied by the sample provider rather than from assay-based typing. Broader findings and caveats from the paper: The amount of clinical and demographic metadata varied by source and participant and was provided uncurated.

TCRbeta CDR3 regions were amplified from genomic DNA using the immunoSEQ Assay, a bias-controlled multiplex PCR. In the original analysis: The number of nucleated cells in each sample was estimated from the amplification of reference gene primers within the assay. To quantify the absolute abundance of each unique TCRbeta CDR3 rearrangement, sequence reads were collapsed and filtered. For each sample, productive Simpson clonality was calculated as the square root of Simpson's diversity index across productive rearrangements. TCRdb stores this immuneACCESS table with in-frame sequences only. Part of the clones is absent; in the studies checked, under half of the shortfall reflects unresolved V genes, and no reason is known for the rest. From that table come the V and J calls and clone size; the DNA was used to work out D and trimming. The sample table shows about 190,000 clones, and roughly 83% are seen once. The ten largest make up under 4% of the sample.

Participants in the prospective study were aged 18 to 89 years, lived in under 30 United States geographic areas, and enrolled through a virtual design. In the prospective study, cohorts were assigned on the basis of participant-reported clinical history obtained from a screening survey and a study questionnaire. Recovered participants in ImmuneRACE Cohort 3 were defined by two consecutive negative NP/OP PCR tests, clearance by a healthcare professional, or resolution of symptoms. Each participant in the prospective study had whole blood, serum and a nasopharyngeal or oropharyngeal swab collected by mobile phlebotomists. Participants in the prospective study had the option to provide additional blood draws and questionnaires over a roughly two-month period. Before DNA extraction, prospective study blood samples were shipped either frozen or at room temperature. The CDR3 starts with the cysteine, ends with the phenylalanine, and has 13 residues. The only DNA kept is the CDR3, 39 bases in frame from the first base. The junction shows trimming of 6 bases on V and 6 bases on J, and the gene matches do not reach 4 bases of it. CDR1 and CDR2, looked up from the germline V gene, are WSHSY and SAAADI.

The receptor's source is a woman in her 30s who had recovered from COVID-19. Sequenced input: PBMCs or T cells enriched from blood (not recorded which). This chain is built from TRBV10-2 and TRBJ2-7, with TRBD2 identical over 11 junction bases. CDR3 region: CASRPGLAGEQYF. The base sequence is TGCGCCAGCAGGCCCGGACTAGCGGGCGAGCAGTACTTC.